This record concerns one T cell receptor (beta chain) sequence. The data are from a study of shared clonotypes between healthy human individuals. V dropped 7 bases and J dropped 3; count of bases not matched to a gene: 9. CDR1 SGHAT and CDR2 FQDESV come from the germline V gene (reference sequence). This CDR3 is 15 amino acids long. Every subset had its genomic DNA shared out evenly among several immunoSEQ plates. Original methodology: Junction-only sequences without quality scores came from ImmunoSEQ, so filtering differed. Libraries were prepared by immunoSEQ multiplex PCR; TCRdb keeps only in-frame clonotypes and omits some of them. V, J and clone size are those of that table, while D and trimming were read from the DNA. Altogether a few hundred thousand clones are present, approximately 77% being singletons, with the ten largest covering more than 10%.

This receptor was obtained from a woman aged 40 to 50 in good health. Some clones in this sample may be carry-over from other donors' samples. Sequencing was carried out using PBMCs. The chain couples TRBV11-1 to TRBJ2-7; 10 nucleotides line up with TRBD2. The CDR3 loop is CASTPGLAANYEQYF. The CDR3 DNA sequence: TGTGCCAGCACCCCAGGACTAGCGGCAAACTACGAGCAGTACTTC.